This T cell receptor beta chain was identified during a study of shared clonotypes between healthy human individuals. Naivety among CD8 cells was defined by CD45RO negativity and positive CCR7 selection, thereby excluding terminally differentiated effector memory CD45RA+ cells. The CDR3 is 16 residues long. Germline assignment: CDR1 KGHSH and CDR2 LQKENI. The V end lost 0 bases, the J end lost 6 bases, and 16 bases lay between the germline ends. Sorted-subset replicate PCR reactions contained around 220 ng DNA, corresponding to around 30,000 T cell genomes. Produced via immunoSEQ multiplex PCR; TCRdb's table is partial and in-frame only. The data hold about 600,000 clones, with about 98% observed a single time.

Sequenced: naive CD8+ T cells sorted from blood. This TCR was sampled from a man aged 30 to 45 in good health. This chain joins TRBV18 and TRBJ2-3, with a weak D call TRBD1 (5 bases). The CDR3 sequence is CASSPPDIQVVDTQYF. CDR3 bases: TGTGCCAGCTCACCACCAGACATACAGGTTGTGGATACGCAGTATTTT.